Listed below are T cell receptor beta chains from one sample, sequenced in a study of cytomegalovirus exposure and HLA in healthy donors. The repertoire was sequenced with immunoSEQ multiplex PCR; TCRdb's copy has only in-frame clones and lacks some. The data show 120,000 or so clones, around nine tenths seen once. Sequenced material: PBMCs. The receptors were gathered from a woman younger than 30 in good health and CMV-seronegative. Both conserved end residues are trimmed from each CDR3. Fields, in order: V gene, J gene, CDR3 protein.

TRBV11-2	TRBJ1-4	ASSEDSRATNEKLF
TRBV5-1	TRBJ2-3	ASSLASGSIRTDTQY
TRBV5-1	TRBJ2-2	ASSSGTSGSLTGELF
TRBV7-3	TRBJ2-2	ASSLARGNTGELF
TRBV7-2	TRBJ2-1	ASSLVGLAGGGEQF
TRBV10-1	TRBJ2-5	ASSPSGVETQY
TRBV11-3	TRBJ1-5	ASSLTWAQPQH
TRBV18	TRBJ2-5	ASSPGQGLGETQY
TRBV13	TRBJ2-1	ASSRPTLRNEQF
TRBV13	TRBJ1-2	ASSFGQDYT
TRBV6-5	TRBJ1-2	ASSYSKGQGMSGYT
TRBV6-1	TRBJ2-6	ASSETVARPGANVLT
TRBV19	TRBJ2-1	ASTGLAGVNEQF
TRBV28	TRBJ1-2	ASRGQGFYYGYT
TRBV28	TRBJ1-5	ASSLYGKQGNNQPQH
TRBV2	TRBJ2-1	ASSTIAGGQF
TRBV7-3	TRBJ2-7	ASSPEGGGSWYEQY
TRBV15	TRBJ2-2	ATSRAGGPPGELF
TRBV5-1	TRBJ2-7	ASSLPTGTYEQY
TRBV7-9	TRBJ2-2	ASSSGQNTGELF
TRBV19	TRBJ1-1	ASSALGQGAGGTEAF
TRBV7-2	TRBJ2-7	ASSPTRLVSYEQY
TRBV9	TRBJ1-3	ASSVQQVGGRVGNTIY
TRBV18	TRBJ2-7	ASSDRGNEQY
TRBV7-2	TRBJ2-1	ASSPQLGSYNEQF
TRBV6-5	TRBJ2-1	ASRTTSGIGFQF
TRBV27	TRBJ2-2	ASRYLAGVSGTGELF
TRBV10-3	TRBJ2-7	AISEGPGSSYEQY
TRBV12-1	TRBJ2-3	ASSLTRDRSTDTQY
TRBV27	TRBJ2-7	ASSSRWGGPFHEQY
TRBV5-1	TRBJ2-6	ASSHNRDSKRSGANVLT
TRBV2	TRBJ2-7	ASSEAWRANSYEQY
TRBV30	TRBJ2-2	AWSVGGSNTGELF
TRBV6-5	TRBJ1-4	ASRRRGTLEKLF
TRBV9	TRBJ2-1	ASSVDSGRYNEQF
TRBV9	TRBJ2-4	ASSGRGGRDIQY
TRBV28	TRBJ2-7	ASSLIPNSYEQY
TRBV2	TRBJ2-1	ASSEVGVSLAGGTF
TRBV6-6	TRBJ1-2	ASRQDLPPFGYT
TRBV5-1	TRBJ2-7	ASSFYLGSGLAGPVDEQY
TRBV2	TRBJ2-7	ASSEGARGYEQY
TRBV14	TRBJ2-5	ASSQVLGGPIITQY
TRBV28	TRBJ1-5	ASWRGGNQPQH
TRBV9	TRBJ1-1	ASSVGPGGVNTEAF
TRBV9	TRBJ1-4	ASSVGPEGAFGEKLF
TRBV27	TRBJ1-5	ASSLGDRDQPQH
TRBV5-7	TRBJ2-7	ASSLGMMTGTGLSYEQY
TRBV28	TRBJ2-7	ATYGPGTGLTYEQY
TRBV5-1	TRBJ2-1	ASGQGNNEQF
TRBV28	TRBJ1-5	ASSLFAFGQPQH
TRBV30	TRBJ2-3	AWSGRGFTDTQY
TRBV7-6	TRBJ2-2	ASGGGARTGELF
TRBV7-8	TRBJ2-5	ASSRDRVETQY
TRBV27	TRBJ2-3	ASRSNTGTDTQY
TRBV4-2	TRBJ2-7	ASSQSQGGEQY
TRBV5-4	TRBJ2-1	ASSLGSSGYNEQF
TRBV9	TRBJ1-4	ASSVGRNEKLF
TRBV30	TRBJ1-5	AYSTGYSISNQPQH
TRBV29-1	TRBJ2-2	STRLAGAGELF